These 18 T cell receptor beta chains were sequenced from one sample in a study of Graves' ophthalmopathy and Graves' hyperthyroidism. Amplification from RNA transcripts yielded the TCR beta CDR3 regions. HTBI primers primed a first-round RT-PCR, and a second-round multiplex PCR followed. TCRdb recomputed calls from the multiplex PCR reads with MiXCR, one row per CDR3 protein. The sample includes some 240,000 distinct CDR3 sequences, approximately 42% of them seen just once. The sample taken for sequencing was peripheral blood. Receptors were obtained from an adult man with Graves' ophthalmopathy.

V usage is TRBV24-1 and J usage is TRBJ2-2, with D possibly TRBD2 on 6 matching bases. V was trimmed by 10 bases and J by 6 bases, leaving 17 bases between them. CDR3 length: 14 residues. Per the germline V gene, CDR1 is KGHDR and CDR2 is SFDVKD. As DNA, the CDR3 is TGTGCCACTGCGGGGACGCTCAGAGCCGGGGAGCTGTTTTTT. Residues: CATAGTLRAGELFF.

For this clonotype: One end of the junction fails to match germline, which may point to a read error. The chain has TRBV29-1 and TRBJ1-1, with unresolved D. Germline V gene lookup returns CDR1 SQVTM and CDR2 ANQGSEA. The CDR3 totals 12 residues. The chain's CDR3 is CSVEESGTGAFF. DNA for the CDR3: TGCAGCGTTGAAGAGTCCGGAACTGGAGCTTTCTTT.

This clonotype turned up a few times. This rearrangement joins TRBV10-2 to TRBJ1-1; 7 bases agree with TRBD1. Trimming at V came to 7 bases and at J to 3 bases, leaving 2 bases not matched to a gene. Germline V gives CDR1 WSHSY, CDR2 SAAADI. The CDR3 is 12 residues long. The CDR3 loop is CASTGGDTEAFF. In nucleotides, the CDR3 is TGCGCCAGCACAGGGGGGGACACTGAAGCTTTCTTT.

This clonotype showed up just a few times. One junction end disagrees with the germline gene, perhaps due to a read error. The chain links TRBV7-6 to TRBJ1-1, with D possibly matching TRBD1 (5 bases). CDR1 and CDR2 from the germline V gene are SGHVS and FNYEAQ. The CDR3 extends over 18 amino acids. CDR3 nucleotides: TGTGCCAGCAGCCCGAGCTTGGGACCCAGGCCGGAGGACACTGAAGCTTCCTTT. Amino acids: CASSPSLGPRPEDTEASF.

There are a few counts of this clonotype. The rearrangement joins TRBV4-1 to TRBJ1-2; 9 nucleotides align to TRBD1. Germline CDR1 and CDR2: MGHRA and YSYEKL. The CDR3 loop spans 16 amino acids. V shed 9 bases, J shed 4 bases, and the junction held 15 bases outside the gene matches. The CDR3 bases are TGCGCCAGTAGGGGGACAGGGAGGTCGTGGAGCTATGGCTACACCTTC. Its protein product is CASRGTGRSWSYGYTF.

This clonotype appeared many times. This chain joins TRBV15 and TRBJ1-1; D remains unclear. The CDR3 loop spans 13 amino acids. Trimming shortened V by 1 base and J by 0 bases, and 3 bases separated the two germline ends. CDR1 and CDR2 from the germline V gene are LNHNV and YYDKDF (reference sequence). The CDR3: CATSRAVNTEAFF. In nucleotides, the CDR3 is TGTGCCACCAGCAGAGCGGTGAACACTGAAGCTTTCTTT.

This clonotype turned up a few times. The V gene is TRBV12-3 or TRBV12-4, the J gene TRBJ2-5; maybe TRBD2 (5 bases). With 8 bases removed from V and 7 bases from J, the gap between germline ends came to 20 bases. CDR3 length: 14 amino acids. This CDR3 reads CASSGRESRGTQYF. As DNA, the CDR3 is TGTGCCAGCTCCGGCCGGGAATCCCGGGGGACCCAGTACTTC.

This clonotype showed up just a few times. The CDR3 region is CASSEGGEAFF. In DNA form, the CDR3 reads TGTGCCAGCAGTGAAGGTGGGGAAGCTTTCTTT. The V and J genes are TRBV2 and TRBJ1-1; D remains ambiguous. Germline-derived CDR1 and CDR2 are SNHLY and FYNNEI. Deletions cut 1 base from V and 8 bases from J, with 5 bases between. The CDR3 covers 11 residues.

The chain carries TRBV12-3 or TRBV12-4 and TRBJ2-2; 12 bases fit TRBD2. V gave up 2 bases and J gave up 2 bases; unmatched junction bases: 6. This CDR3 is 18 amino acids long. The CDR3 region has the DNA TGTGCCAGCAGTTTAAGACTAGCGGGAGTCCCAAACACCGGGGAGCTGTTTTTT. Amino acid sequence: CASSLRLAGVPNTGELFF.

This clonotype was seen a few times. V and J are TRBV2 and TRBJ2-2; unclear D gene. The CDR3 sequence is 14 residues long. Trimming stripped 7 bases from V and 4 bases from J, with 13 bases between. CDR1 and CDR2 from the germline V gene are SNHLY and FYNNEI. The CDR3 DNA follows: TGTGCCAGCACTTCATGGGCTGGCACCGGGGAGCTGTTTTTT. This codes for CASTSWAGTGELFF.

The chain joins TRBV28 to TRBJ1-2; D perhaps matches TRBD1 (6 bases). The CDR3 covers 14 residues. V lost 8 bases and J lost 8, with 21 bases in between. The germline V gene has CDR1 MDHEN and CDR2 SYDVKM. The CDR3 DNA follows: TGTGCCAGCCTCCTCAGTTTAGGGGGAGCGGGCTACACCTTC. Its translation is CASLLSLGGAGYTF.

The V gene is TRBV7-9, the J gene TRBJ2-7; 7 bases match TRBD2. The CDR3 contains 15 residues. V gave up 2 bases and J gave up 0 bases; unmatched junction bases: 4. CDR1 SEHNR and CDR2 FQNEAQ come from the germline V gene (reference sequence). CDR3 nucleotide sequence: TGTGCCAGCAGCTTACTAGCGGAGAGCTCCTACGAGCAGTACTTC. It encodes CASSLLAESSYEQYF. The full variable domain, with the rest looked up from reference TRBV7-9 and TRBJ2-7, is DTGVSQNPRHKITKRGQNVTFRCDPISEHNRLYWYRQTLGQGPEFLTYFQNEAQLEKSRLLSDRFSAERPKGSFSTLEIQRTEQGDSAMYLCASSLLAESSYEQYFGPGTRLTVT.

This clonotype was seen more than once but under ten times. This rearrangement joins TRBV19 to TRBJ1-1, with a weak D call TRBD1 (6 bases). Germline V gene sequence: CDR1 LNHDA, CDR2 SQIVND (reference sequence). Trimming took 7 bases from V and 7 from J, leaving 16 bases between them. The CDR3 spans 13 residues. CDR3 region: CASMWGQQGEAFF. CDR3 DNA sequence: TGTGCCAGTATGTGGGGGCAGCAAGGTGAAGCTTTCTTT.

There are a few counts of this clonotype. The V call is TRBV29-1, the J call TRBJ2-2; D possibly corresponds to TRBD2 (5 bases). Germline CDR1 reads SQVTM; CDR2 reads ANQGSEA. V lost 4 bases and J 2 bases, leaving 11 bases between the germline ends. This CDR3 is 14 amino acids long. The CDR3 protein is CSVVYGINTGELFF. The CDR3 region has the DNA TGCAGCGTTGTCTACGGGATTAACACCGGGGAGCTGTTTTTT.

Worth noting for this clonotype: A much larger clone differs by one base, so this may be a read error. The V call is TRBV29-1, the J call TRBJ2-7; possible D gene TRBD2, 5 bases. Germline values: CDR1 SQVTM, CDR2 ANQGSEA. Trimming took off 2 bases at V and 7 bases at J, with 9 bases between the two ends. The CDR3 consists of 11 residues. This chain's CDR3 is CSVESGGEQYF. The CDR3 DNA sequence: TGCAGCGTTGAATCGGGCGGGGAGCAGTACTTC.

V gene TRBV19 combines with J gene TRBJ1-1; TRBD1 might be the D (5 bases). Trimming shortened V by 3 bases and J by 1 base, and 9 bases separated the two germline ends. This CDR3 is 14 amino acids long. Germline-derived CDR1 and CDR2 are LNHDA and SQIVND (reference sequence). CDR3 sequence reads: CASSIYRSNTEAFF. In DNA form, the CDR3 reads TGTGCCAGTAGTATCTACAGGTCGAACACTGAAGCTTTCTTT.

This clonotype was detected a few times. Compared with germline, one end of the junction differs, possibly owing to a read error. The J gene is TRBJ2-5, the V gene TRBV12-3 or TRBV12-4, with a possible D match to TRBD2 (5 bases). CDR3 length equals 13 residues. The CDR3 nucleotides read TGTGCCAGTAGTTCGAGGACGGGGGAGACCCAGTACTTC. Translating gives CASSSRTGETQYF.

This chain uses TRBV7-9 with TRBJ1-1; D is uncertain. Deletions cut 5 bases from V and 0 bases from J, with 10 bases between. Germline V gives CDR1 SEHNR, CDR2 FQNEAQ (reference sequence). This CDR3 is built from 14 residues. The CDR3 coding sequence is TGTGCCAGCAGCGTCAGCGCGATGAACACTGAAGCTTTCTTT. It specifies CASSVSAMNTEAFF.